One sample yielded the 28 T cell receptor beta chains listed below, sequenced in a study of radiotherapy plus CTLA-4 blockade in lung cancer. Sequencing was performed with immunoSEQ multiplex PCR; in TCRdb, only in-frame clones are kept and a portion is missing. The table lists more than 40,000 clones, roughly 64% of them singletons. This sample comprised peripheral blood, obtained from a patient treated with radiotherapy plus ipilimumab. The receptors derive from a human donor with non-small cell lung cancer who had a partial response to radiotherapy plus ipilimumab.

This clone has only one observation. The chain combines TRBV30 with TRBJ2-3, with 8 bases matching TRBD2. CDR1 GTSNPN and CDR2 SVGIG come from the germline V gene (reference sequence). Germline trimming cut 5 bases from V and 7 bases from J; bases unmatched to any gene: 11. This CDR3 has 14 amino acids. The CDR3 here is CAWGAAAGGNTQYF. The CDR3 coding sequence is TGTGCCTGGGGGGCGGCTGCGGGGGGAAATACGCAGTATTTT.

The genes are TRBV4-3 and TRBJ1-2; a possible D gene is TRBD1 (6 bases). V was shortened by 0 bases and J by 7 bases, with 15 bases between the two germline ends. The length of the CDR3 is 15 residues. Germline V lookup: CDR1 LGHNA, CDR2 YSLEER. The CDR3 here is CASSQDRRGGGGYTF. The CDR3 DNA reads as TGCGCCAGCAGCCAAGATCGAAGGGGAGGGGGTGGCTACACCTTC.

V and J are TRBV6-5 and TRBJ1-1; tentatively, D is TRBD1 (6 bases). Germline assignment: CDR1 MNHEY and CDR2 SVGAGI. The CDR3 is 13 amino acids. V lost 5 bases to trimming and J lost 6 bases, with 13 bases between them. CDR3 sequence: CASSPPAGAEAFF. Written as DNA, the CDR3 is TGTGCCAGCAGTCCCCCGGCAGGGGCTGAAGCTTTCTTT.

V and J are TRBV10-3 and TRBJ2-1; TRBD1 matches 7 bases. Per germline, CDR1 ENHRY and CDR2 SYGVKD. Losses at the gene ends were 8 bases for V and 5 bases for J; bases not matched to a gene: 15. This CDR3 has 16 residues. Here the CDR3 DNA reads TGTGCCATCCGTGTGGGTTTAGGGACAGCGGACAATGAGCAGTTCTTC. Protein product: CAIRVGLGTADNEQFF.

This rearrangement joins TRBV2 to TRBJ1-2, with D possibly being TRBD1 (6 bases). The ends were cut back, 8 bases at V and 2 bases at J, with 12 bases in the middle. Germline V CDR1 and CDR2: SNHLY, FYNNEI. This CDR3 has 13 amino acids. CDR3 DNA sequence: TGTGCCAGCGGGGGGAGGGGGAACTATGGCTACACCTTC. Translated, it gives CASGGRGNYGYTF.

In its sample, this clone was seen a few times. This rearrangement joins TRBV10-3 to TRBJ1-6; D gene unclear. Trimming shortened V by 0 bases and J by 14 bases, and 11 bases separated the two germline ends. The CDR3 runs to 13 residues. The V gene's germline CDR1 is ENHRY and CDR2 SYGVKD. DNA of the CDR3: TGTGCCATCAGTGAGTCGGGCACGCACACCCTCCACTTT. As protein: CAISESGTHTLHF.

The chain joins TRBV14 to TRBJ2-3, with D uncertain. Germline CDR1 SGHDN, CDR2 FVKESK. CDR3 length: 13 residues. Between the trimmed V and J ends, which lost 0 bases and 6 bases, there was a span of 7 bases. For the CDR3, the DNA is TGTGCCAGCAGCCAAGATTGGGCGGATACGCAGTATTTT. Encoded protein: CASSQDWADTQYF.

J is TRBJ1-2 and V is TRBV5-1, with D perhaps TRBD1 (6 bases). Germline CDR1 SGHRS, CDR2 YFSETQ. The V gene lost 3 bases and the J gene lost 5 bases, with 14 bases spanning the gap. The CDR3 contains 14 residues. DNA of the CDR3: TGCGCCAGCAGCTCTGGACAGAGTATGTATGGCTACACCTTC. It translates to CASSSGQSMYGYTF.

J is TRBJ1-2 and V is TRBV2, with D possibly matching TRBD1 (6 bases). The germline V gene encodes CDR1 SNHLY and CDR2 FYNNEI. The CDR3 consists of 17 residues. V was pared by 8 bases and J by 4 bases, with 26 bases between. The CDR3 bases are TGTGCCAGCTTCGAAGCGGGGGTGCAGGGGAAGAGCTATGGCTACACCTTC. It codes for CASFEAGVQGKSYGYTF.

Comment on this clone: One end of the junction fails to match germline, which may point to a read error. This sequence joins TRBV9 and TRBJ2-2, with D tentatively TRBD1 (6 bases). The length of the CDR3 is 15 residues. Germline CDR1 is SGDLS and CDR2 is YYNGEE. CDR3 loop: CASSVGGQPTGKLFF. The CDR3 DNA reads as TGTGCCAGCAGCGTAGGGGGGCAGCCCACCGGGAAGCTGTTTTTT.

The chain links TRBV5-5 to TRBJ2-7; unclear D gene. The CDR3 spans 14 residues. CDR1 and CDR2 (germline): SGHKS, YYEKEE (reference sequence). The germline V and J ends were trimmed by 0 bases and 6 bases, with 13 bases remaining between them. Here the CDR3 reads CASSLVEDTGEQYF. The DNA of the CDR3 is TGTGCCAGCAGCTTGGTAGAGGATACCGGCGAGCAGTACTTC. Complete variable domain (other parts from reference TRBV5-5 and TRBJ2-7): DAGVTQSPTHLIKTRGQQVTLRCSPISGHKSVSWYQQVLGQGPQFIFQYYEKEERGRGNFPDRFSARQFPNYSSELNVNALLLGDSALYLCASSLVEDTGEQYFGPGTRLTVT.

This clone was counted between two and nine times. The gene calls are TRBV6-1 and TRBJ1-6; TRBD1 is a possible D gene (6 bases). With 10 bases removed from V and 6 bases from J, the gap between germline ends came to 16 bases. The germline V gene encodes CDR1 MNHNS and CDR2 SASEGT. The CDR3 totals 14 residues. The CDR3 coding sequence is TGTGCCATCCATATAGGGGGTGGTAATTCACCCCTCCACTTT. It codes for CAIHIGGGNSPLHF.

The chain employs TRBV6-1 and TRBJ1-2, with TRBD1 matching over 8 bases. The junction had 2 bases not matched to a gene; V was cut back by 4 bases and J by 1 base. The CDR3 spans 14 residues. CDR1 is MNHNS and CDR2 is SASEGT in the germline V gene. The DNA for the CDR3 is TGTGCCAGCAGTGCTGGACAGGGTAACTATGGCTACACCTTC. This gives the protein CASSAGQGNYGYTF.

The rearrangement joins TRBV2 to TRBJ2-7; D is possibly TRBD2 (5 bases). Trimming removed 8 bases at V and 4 bases at J, with 15 bases between. The CDR3 runs to 13 residues. Germline values: CDR1 SNHLY, CDR2 FYNNEI. The CDR3 DNA sequence: TGTGCCAGCTCGGTAGAGGGTAGGTACGAGCAGTACTTC. This codes for CASSVEGRYEQYF.

The V and J genes are TRBV5-4 and TRBJ2-3, with a tentative D call TRBD2 (7 bases). The CDR3 has 15 amino acids. Per germline, CDR1 SGHNT and CDR2 YYREEE (reference sequence). Trimming removed 2 bases at V and 5 bases at J, with 15 bases between. The CDR3 here is CASSLQQGRGDTQYF. The CDR3, as DNA: TGTGCCAGCAGCTTACAGCAGGGGAGGGGAGATACGCAGTATTTT.

The V call is TRBV6-5, the J call TRBJ2-2; D is unclear. The CDR3 sequence is 12 residues long. V dropped 6 bases and J dropped 3 bases, with 5 bases sitting between them. Germline CDR1 is MNHEY and CDR2 is SVGAGI. The CDR3 protein is CASRKHTGELFF. The CDR3 DNA is TGTGCCAGCAGAAAGCACACCGGGGAGCTGTTTTTT.

The chain joins TRBV30 to TRBJ1-1; D call uncertain. CDR1 and CDR2 from the germline V gene are GTSNPN and SVGIG (reference sequence). Trimming removed 4 bases from V and 7 bases from J, with 10 bases in between. The CDR3 is 11 amino acids. Written as DNA, the CDR3 is TGTGCCTGGAACCGACAAGGTGAAGCTTTCTTT. Amino acid sequence: CAWNRQGEAFF.

This chain joins TRBV5-8 and TRBJ1-1; possible D gene TRBD1, 5 bases. Germline loops: CDR1 SGHTS, CDR2 YDEGEE. This CDR3 spans 13 amino acids. The V end lost 1 base, the J end lost 4 bases, and 8 bases lay between the germline ends. This CDR3 reads CASSLQGGTEAFF. CDR3 nucleotide sequence: TGTGCCAGCAGCTTGCAGGGTGGCACTGAAGCTTTCTTT.

This sequence joins TRBV5-6 and TRBJ2-7, with D perhaps TRBD2 (5 bases). CDR3 size: 14 residues. Trimming removed 0 bases at V and 0 bases at J, with 7 bases between. The germline V gene encodes CDR1 SGHDT and CDR2 YYEEEE. The CDR3 nucleotides read TGTGCCAGCAGCTTGGGAGGGTTCTCCTACGAGCAGTACTTC. Amino acids: CASSLGGFSYEQYF.

The chain carries TRBV19 and TRBJ1-2; 8 bases map to TRBD1. J gave up 3 bases and V 7 bases, and 10 bases lay outside the gene matches. The CDR3 sequence is 15 residues long. Germline values: CDR1 LNHDA, CDR2 SQIVND (reference sequence). DNA of the CDR3: TGTGCCAGTATCTCGCAGGGGGCGGCTTACTATGGCTACACCTTC. As protein: CASISQGAAYYGYTF.

In DNA form, the CDR3 reads TGTGCCACCAGCAGAGACAGGGGCAACGAGCAGTACTTC. Its translation is CATSRDRGNEQYF. The chain carries TRBV15 and TRBJ2-7, with D possibly matching TRBD1 (6 bases). The CDR3 length is 13 residues. CDR1 LNHNV and CDR2 YYDKDF come from the germline V gene (reference sequence). V lost 0 bases and J 5 bases, leaving 8 bases between the germline ends. Supplemented by reference TRBV15 and TRBJ2-7, the full variable domain reads DAMVIQNPRYQVTQFGKPVTLSCSQTLNHNVMYWYQQKSSQAPKLLFHYYDKDFNNEADTPDNFQSRRPNTSFCFLDIRSPGLGDTAMYLCATSRDRGNEQYFGPGTRLTVT.

The gene calls are TRBV30 and TRBJ1-6, with D possibly TRBD1 on 6 matching bases. The germline CDR1 and CDR2 sequences are GTSNPN and SVGIG (reference sequence). The V and J ends lost 8 bases and 9 bases respectively, with 20 bases between them. This CDR3 is 14 amino acids long. This CDR3 is CAAQEAGVGSPLHF. The CDR3 DNA reads TGTGCCGCGCAGGAGGCAGGGGTCGGTTCACCCCTCCACTTT.

The V call is TRBV18, the J call TRBJ1-5; a weak D match, TRBD1 (6 bases). The CDR3 length is 16 residues. V shed 3 bases and J shed 4 bases, with 16 bases lying between them. Per the germline V gene, CDR1 is KGHSH and CDR2 is LQKENI. The DNA for the CDR3 is TGTGCCAGCTCACCTAGGGCAGGGGATCCGAATCAGCCCCAGCATTTT. Translated: CASSPRAGDPNQPQHF. The whole variable domain, remainder taken from reference TRBV18 and TRBJ1-5, is NAGVMQNPRHLVRRRGQEARLRCSPMKGHSHVYWYRQLPEEGLKFMVYLQKENIIDESGMPKERFSAEFPKEGPSILRIQQVVRGDSAAYFCASSPRAGDPNQPQHFGDGTRLSIL.

The rearrangement uses TRBV7-2 and TRBJ2-7, with D possibly matching TRBD2 (5 bases). Trimming cost V 0 bases and J 0 bases, with 6 bases left between them. The CDR3 totals 14 residues. Germline V gene sequence: CDR1 SGHTA, CDR2 FQGNSA. As DNA, the CDR3 is TGTGCCAGCAGCTTAGCGGGGAGCTCCTACGAGCAGTACTTC. Encoded protein: CASSLAGSSYEQYF. The whole variable domain, remainder taken from reference TRBV7-2 and TRBJ2-7, is GAGVSQSPSNKVTEKGKDVELRCDPISGHTALYWYRQSLGQGLEFLIYFQGNSAPDKSGLPSDRFSAERTGGSVSTLTIQRTQQEDSAVYLCASSLAGSSYEQYFGPGTRLTVT.

This clone appeared a few times. The CDR3 DNA follows: TGCGCCAGCAGCCTAGCTACTAAAGTAGATACGCAGTATTTT. Protein sequence: CASSLATKVDTQYF. The chain joins TRBV5-1 to TRBJ2-3; possible D gene TRBD2, 5 bases. V dropped 4 bases and J dropped 5 bases, with 14 bases sitting between them. Per germline, CDR1 SGHRS and CDR2 YFSETQ. The CDR3 length is 14 residues.

The chain joins TRBV5-6 to TRBJ2-5; 7 bases map to TRBD1. Germline V gene sequence: CDR1 SGHDT, CDR2 YYEEEE. V trimming: 1 base; J trimming: 3 bases; junction bases outside the gene matches: 3. The CDR3 is 14 amino acids. CDR3 region: CASSLQGGEETQYF. CDR3 nucleotides: TGTGCCAGCAGCTTGCAAGGGGGCGAAGAGACCCAGTACTTC.

Notes on this clone: One end of the junction is discordant with germline, which a read error may explain. This chain uses TRBV6-1 with TRBJ1-5; 7 bases map to TRBD1. Germline-derived CDR1 and CDR2 are MNHNS and SASEGT. This CDR3 region has 14 residues. CDR3 region: CASSQQGSGQLQHF. CDR3 DNA: TGTGCCAGCAGCCAACAGGGATCGGGACAGCTCCAGCATTTT.

This chain joins TRBV29-1 and TRBJ1-1, with 7 nucleotides matching TRBD1. Germline V gene data show CDR1 as SQVTM and CDR2 as ANQGSEA. CDR3 length: 15 amino acids. With 4 bases clipped from V and 1 base from J, the junction kept 9 bases outside the gene matches. CDR3 residues: CSVVSETGRNTEAFF. In DNA form, the CDR3 reads TGCAGCGTTGTCTCCGAGACAGGGAGGAACACTGAAGCTTTCTTT.